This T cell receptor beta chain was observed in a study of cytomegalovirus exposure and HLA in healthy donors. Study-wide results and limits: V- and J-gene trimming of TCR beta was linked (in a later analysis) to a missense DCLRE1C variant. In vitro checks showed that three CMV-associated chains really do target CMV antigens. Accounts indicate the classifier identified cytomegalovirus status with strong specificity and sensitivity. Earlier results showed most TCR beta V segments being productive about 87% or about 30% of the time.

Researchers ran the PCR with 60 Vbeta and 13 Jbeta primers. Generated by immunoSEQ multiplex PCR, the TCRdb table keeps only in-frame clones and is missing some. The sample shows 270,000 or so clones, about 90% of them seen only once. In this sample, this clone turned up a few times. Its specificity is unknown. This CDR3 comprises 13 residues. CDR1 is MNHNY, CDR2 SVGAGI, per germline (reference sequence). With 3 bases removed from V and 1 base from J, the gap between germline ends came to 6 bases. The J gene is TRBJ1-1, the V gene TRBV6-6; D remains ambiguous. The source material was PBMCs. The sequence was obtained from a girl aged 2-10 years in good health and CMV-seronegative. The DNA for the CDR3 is TGTGCCAGCAGTTATTCATGGAACACTGAAGCTTTCTTT. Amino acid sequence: CASSYSWNTEAFF.